This TCR beta chain was documented in a study of blood T cell repertoires in COVID-19 (dated by TCRdb to 2019 to 2021). Background for the entire study: The collaborator samples originated in the United States, Italy and Spain and spanned the acute and convalescent phases of COVID-19. Subjects who had been exposed to COVID-19, were actively infected with it, or had recovered from it provided the deeply sampled blood TCRbeta repertoires that made up the dataset. Where HLA class I and class II types were available, the types were taken from metadata supplied by the sample provider, not from assay-based typing. The samples were drawn from two sources: the first 160 participants of the ongoing ImmuneRACE study, and about 1,300 subjects contributed by 6 global collaborators. Sample metadata almost always included a de-identified subject ID, COVID-19 status, age in years and sex. The repertoires were released in a freely available public database meant as a resource for research on the immune response to SARS-CoV-2. The material from the prospective study consisted of cDNA or gDNA derived from T cells, B-cell-depleted T cells, or PBMCs.

TCRbeta CDR3 regions were amplified from genomic DNA using the immunoSEQ Assay, a bias-controlled multiplex PCR. In the original analysis: Within the assay, amplification of reference gene primers was used to estimate how many nucleated cells each sample contained. To quantify the absolute abundance of each unique TCRbeta CDR3 rearrangement, sequence reads were collapsed and filtered. For each sample, productive Simpson clonality was calculated by taking the square root of Simpson's diversity index across productive rearrangements. The source is immuneACCESS, and TCRdb retained only in-frame sequences with V and J called. Part of the clones is not carried over; for the studies checked, unresolved V genes explain less than half of this, and the remainder is unexplained. V and J calls and clone size are those listed in that table; D and trimming were worked out from the DNA. The sample data list about 110,000 clones, and 75% to 85% of these were observed just once. The ten top clones hold 7.9% of the sample.

Sequences SGHVS (CDR1) and FNYEAQ (CDR2) are obtained from the germline V gene. Taken from cysteine to phenylalanine, the CDR3 has 16 residues. Only the CDR3 region is kept as DNA, spanning 48 bases read in frame from base 1. V loses 6 bases of germline sequence and J loses 0 bases, and the interval between the two ends is 16 bases. Each collaborating institution followed its own protocols to collect whole blood in K2EDTA tubes. For TCRbeta analysis, collaborators shipped samples as frozen whole blood, isolated PBMCs, or DNA extracted from either of those sample types. This clone was seen a single time. It has no known antigen specificity. No much larger clone exists at a distance of one base, and base qualities are not known. Findings and caveats that apply to the study as a whole: How much clinical and demographic metadata was included differed by source and by participant, and the metadata was provided uncurated.

The chain links TRBV7-6 with TRBJ2-3; the D gene identity is not certain. This receptor was taken from a man in his 70s with acute or convalescent COVID-19. The sample was peripheral blood. The DNA sequence reads TGTGCCAGCAGTAGAGAGCGCGAGTTGAGCACAGATACGCAGTATTTT. The encoded protein is CASSRERELSTDTQYF.